This TCR beta chain derives from a study of shared clonotypes between healthy human individuals. As regards this clone: The identical CDR3 is also encoded by other nucleotide sequences in the sample.

Profiling relied on immunoSEQ multiplex PCR, and the TCRdb table lists in-frame clones only, not all of them. The data hold approximately 2,000,000 clones, with approximately 90% observed a single time. Germline V gene lookup returns CDR1 SGHRS and CDR2 YFSETQ. V lost 4 bases to trimming and J lost 3 bases; unmatched junction nucleotides: 3. The CDR3 has 14 residues. The rearrangement joins TRBV5-1 to TRBJ1-4; 7 bases line up with TRBD1. The receptor's source is a man between 18 and 29 years old in good health. Some clones in this sample may be carry-over from other donors' samples. The specimen was naive CD4+ T cells from PBMCs. Specified subset: CD45RA+ positively selected. This CDR3 is CASSNRGANEKLFF. The CDR3 DNA follows: TGCGCCAGCAGCAACAGGGGAGCTAATGAAAAACTGTTTTTT.